The 22 T cell receptor beta chains in this list originate from one sample, sequenced in a study of blood T cell repertoires in COVID-19. Using immunoSEQ multiplex PCR, the repertoire was profiled, and TCRdb retains in-frame clones only, with some absent. The data show 250,000 to 350,000 clones, with 85% seen just once and around 4.5% held by the top ten. Sequenced material: peripheral blood. The receptors shown here come from a woman aged 45-59 years with active or convalescent COVID-19.

This chain links TRBV5-8 with TRBJ1-5; D ambiguous. V was shortened by 0 bases and J by 7 bases, with 17 bases between the two germline ends. CDR1 SGHTS and CDR2 YDEGEE come from the germline V gene. The CDR3 has 16 residues. Written as DNA, the CDR3 is TGTGCCAGCAGCTTGGATGGGCTTCGGTATGGACAGCCCCAGCATTTT. It translates to CASSLDGLRYGQPQHF.

The rearrangement links TRBV5-1 to TRBJ2-3, with D perhaps matching TRBD2 (6 bases). Trimming pared 5 bases from V and 2 bases from J, leaving 15 bases between. Germline assignment: CDR1 SGHRS and CDR2 YFSETQ. This CDR3 is 15 amino acids long. DNA of the CDR3: TGCGCCAGCAGAACGATAGCGGCCCACACAGATACGCAGTATTTT. Translation: CASRTIAAHTDTQYF.

V is TRBV13 and J is TRBJ2-2, with a possible D match to TRBD1 (6 bases). The CDR3 runs to 16 residues. V was trimmed by 5 bases and J by 4 bases, leaving 17 bases between them. Germline assignment: CDR1 PRHDT and CDR2 FYEKMQ (reference sequence). Here the CDR3 DNA reads TGTGCCAGCAGCCAAATCCCCGCAGGGGCCACCGGGGAGCTGTTTTTT. Translation gives CASSQIPAGATGELFF. Together with reference TRBV13 and TRBJ2-2, the CDR3 gives the full variable domain: AAGVIQSPRHLIKEKRETATLKCYPIPRHDTVYWYQQGPGQDPQFLISFYEKMQSDKGSIPDRFSAQQFSDYHSELNMSSLELGDSALYFCASSQIPAGATGELFFGEGSRLTVL.

The rearrangement joins TRBV7-9 to TRBJ2-7, with TRBD1 matching over 9 bases. V lost 5 bases, J lost 7 bases, and 3 bases stayed unmatched. Looked up from germline, CDR1 is SEHNR and CDR2 is FQNEAQ (reference sequence). The CDR3 runs to 12 residues. The DNA of the CDR3 is TGTGCCAGCAGCCAGGGACAGGGAGAGCAGTACTTC. Translated, it gives CASSQGQGEQYF.

The chain recombines TRBV5-6 with TRBJ1-1; no clear D. The CDR3 extends over 14 amino acids. Germline CDR1 and CDR2: SGHDT and YYEEEE. V dropped 4 bases and J dropped 4 bases, with 14 bases sitting between them. CDR3 nucleotide sequence: TGTGCCAGCAGCCCGGCGGACCGGGGCACTGAAGCTTTCTTT. Translated, it gives CASSPADRGTEAFF.

The J gene is TRBJ2-7, the V gene TRBV2, with TRBD1 matching 7 bases. The germline gives CDR1 SNHLY, CDR2 FYNNEI. With V trimmed by 8 bases and J by 4 bases, 11 bases remained unmatched. This CDR3 region has 14 residues. CDR3 DNA: TGTGCCAGCCGGGGACAGAGGGTTTCTTACGAGCAGTACTTC. It is translated as CASRGQRVSYEQYF.

The chain employs TRBV4-2 and TRBJ2-1; 14 bases match TRBD2. The CDR3 is 16 amino acids. The junction had 5 bases not matched to a gene; V was cut back by 2 bases and J by 8 bases. Germline lookup yields CDR1 LGHNA and CDR2 YNFKEQ. CDR3 protein: CASSQNGLAGGDEQFF. For the CDR3, the DNA is TGTGCCAGCAGCCAAAACGGACTAGCGGGAGGCGATGAGCAGTTCTTC.

This clone was seen just once. This chain links TRBV11-2 with TRBJ2-7, with D possibly TRBD2 on 6 matching bases. Germline-derived CDR1 and CDR2 are SGHAT and FQNNGV. The CDR3 length is 13 residues. V was shortened by 2 bases and J by 6 bases, with 11 bases between the two germline ends. CDR3 residues: CASSLSGGGEQYF. The CDR3 nucleotides are TGTGCCAGCAGCTTATCCGGGGGAGGCGAGCAGTACTTC. The full variable domain, completed using reference TRBV11-2 and TRBJ2-7, is EAGVAQSPRYKIIEKRQSVAFWCNPISGHATLYWYQQILGQGPKLLIQFQNNGVVDDSQLPKDRFSAERLKGVDSTLKIQPAKLEDSAVYLCASSLSGGGEQYFGPGTRLTVT.

This rearrangement joins TRBV19 to TRBJ2-1; D might be TRBD1 (7 bases). The CDR3 has 14 amino acids. V was cut by 5 bases and J by 9 bases, with 17 bases left in between. The germline V gene has CDR1 LNHDA and CDR2 SQIVND (reference sequence). This CDR3 is CASSPSPGGFEQFF. The CDR3 nucleotides read TGTGCCAGTAGTCCGTCACCAGGGGGGTTTGAGCAGTTCTTC.

The sample holds one count of this clone. The V and J genes are TRBV6-5 and TRBJ2-7; 8 nucleotides agree with TRBD2. This CDR3 comprises 15 residues. Trimming took 7 bases from V and 4 from J; bases not matched to a gene: 12. The germline V gene has CDR1 MNHEY and CDR2 SVGAGI. For the CDR3, the DNA is TGTGCCAGCACCAGTAGCGGGACTGGCCTGTACGAGCAGTACTTC. This sequence encodes CASTSSGTGLYEQYF.

This chain connects TRBV6-4 to TRBJ2-2; TRBD1 matches 7 bases. The CDR3 is made up of 14 amino acids. The ends lost 3 bases at V and 4 bases at J; junction bases unmatched: 2. The germline V gene encodes CDR1 MRHNA and CDR2 SNTAGT. The DNA of the CDR3 is TGTGCCAGCAGTGAACAGGGGCGCACCGGGGAGCTGTTTTTT. It yields the protein CASSEQGRTGELFF.

This chain connects TRBV27 to TRBJ1-2; 10 positions match TRBD1. The V segment lost 4 bases and the J segment 8 bases; nucleotides outside the gene matches: 16. CDR1 and CDR2 (germline): MNHEY, SMNVEV (reference sequence). This CDR3 is built from 17 residues. In DNA, the CDR3 is TGTGCCAGCAGTTCCGGCCGGGGGACAGGGGCCTTTAGGGGCTACACCTTC. Residues: CASSSGRGTGAFRGYTF.

This chain links TRBV28 with TRBJ2-4, with 7 bases lining up with TRBD1. The germline CDR1 and CDR2 sequences are MDHEN and SYDVKM. The CDR3 extends over 15 amino acids. The ends lost 3 bases at V and 4 bases at J; junction bases unmatched: 6. CDR3 region: CASSFPRDRKNIQYF. CDR3 coding DNA: TGTGCCAGCAGTTTTCCCCGGGACAGAAAAAACATTCAGTACTTC.

V gene TRBV6-1 combines with J gene TRBJ1-6; 7 bases are shared with TRBD1. Trimming at V came to 2 bases and at J to 10 bases, leaving 5 bases not matched to a gene. The CDR3 contains 14 residues. The germline CDR1 and CDR2 sequences are MNHNS and SASEGT. The CDR3 DNA sequence: TGTGCCAGCAGTGAATCGACAGGGTCGTCACCCCTCCACTTT. Residues: CASSESTGSSPLHF.

This chain connects TRBV7-2 to TRBJ2-1; the match to TRBD2 covers 9 bases. Per the germline V gene, CDR1 is SGHTA and CDR2 is FQGNSA. CDR3 length: 16 residues. After removal of 5 bases from V and 8 bases from J, the junction contained 13 bases not matched to a gene. The CDR3 reads CASSPRVAGVLDEQFF. The CDR3 DNA reads TGTGCCAGCAGCCCACGGGTAGCGGGAGTTTTGGATGAGCAGTTCTTC.

The chain recombines TRBV6-1 with TRBJ1-2, with D tentatively TRBD1 (5 bases). The CDR3 runs to 15 residues. Germline CDR1 reads MNHNS; CDR2 reads SASEGT. V was cut by 2 bases and J by 2 bases, with 12 bases left in between. The CDR3: CASSEKRGKNYGYTF. Written as DNA, the CDR3 is TGTGCCAGCAGTGAAAAAAGGGGTAAAAACTATGGCTACACCTTC.

V is TRBV21-1 and J is TRBJ1-5. TRBV21-1 is described as a pseudogene. The CDR3 extends over 18 amino acids. For the CDR3, the DNA is TGTGCCAGCAGCCCAAGCGTGGGTGGCAGCCATAGCAATCAGCCCCAGCATTTT. It codes for CASSPSVGGSHSNQPQHF.

J is TRBJ1-4 and V is TRBV7-2, with 9 bases matching TRBD1. Unmatched junction bases numbered 1, after V lost 3 bases and J lost 8 bases. Germline lookup yields CDR1 SGHTA and CDR2 FQGNSA. The CDR3 extends over 13 amino acids. The CDR3 nucleotides are TGTGCCAGCAGCTTTGGGACAGGGGAAAAACTGTTTTTT. It codes for CASSFGTGEKLFF.

The chain recombines TRBV25-1 with TRBJ1-4; TRBD1 matches at 8 bases. The CDR3 is 13 residues long. From germline, CDR1 is MGHDK and CDR2 SYGVNS. V lost 10 bases and J lost 4; bases outside the gene matches: 5. This CDR3 reads CANSTGVNEKLFF. The CDR3 coding sequence is TGTGCCAATTCGACAGGGGTTAATGAAAAACTGTTTTTT.

J is TRBJ1-6 and V is TRBV19, with D possibly matching TRBD1 (5 bases). V was trimmed by 5 bases and J by 11 bases, leaving 13 bases between them. Germline CDR1 and CDR2: LNHDA and SQIVND (reference sequence). This CDR3 has 13 residues. As DNA, the CDR3 is TGTGCCAGTAGTCCTGACAGTAGTACACCCCTCCACTTT. Protein sequence: CASSPDSSTPLHF.

V and J are TRBV15 and TRBJ2-7; 7 bases map to TRBD1. CDR1 is LNHNV, CDR2 YYDKDF, per germline (reference sequence). Trimming took 2 bases from V and 4 from J; bases not matched to a gene: 5. The CDR3 extends over 14 amino acids. The CDR3 bases are TGTGCCACCAGCAGACCAAGACAGGGTTACGAGCAGTACTTC. Protein: CATSRPRQGYEQYF.

The genes are TRBV4-1 and TRBJ2-3; 9 bases fit TRBD2. Per germline, CDR1 MGHRA and CDR2 YSYEKL. J was trimmed by 1 base and V by 0 bases; bases with no gene match: 8. There are 18 residues in the CDR3. CDR3 coding DNA: TGCGCCAGCAGCCAAGAGGTTTTAACTAGCGGGCGCACAGATACGCAGTATTTT. The encoded protein is CASSQEVLTSGRTDTQYF.